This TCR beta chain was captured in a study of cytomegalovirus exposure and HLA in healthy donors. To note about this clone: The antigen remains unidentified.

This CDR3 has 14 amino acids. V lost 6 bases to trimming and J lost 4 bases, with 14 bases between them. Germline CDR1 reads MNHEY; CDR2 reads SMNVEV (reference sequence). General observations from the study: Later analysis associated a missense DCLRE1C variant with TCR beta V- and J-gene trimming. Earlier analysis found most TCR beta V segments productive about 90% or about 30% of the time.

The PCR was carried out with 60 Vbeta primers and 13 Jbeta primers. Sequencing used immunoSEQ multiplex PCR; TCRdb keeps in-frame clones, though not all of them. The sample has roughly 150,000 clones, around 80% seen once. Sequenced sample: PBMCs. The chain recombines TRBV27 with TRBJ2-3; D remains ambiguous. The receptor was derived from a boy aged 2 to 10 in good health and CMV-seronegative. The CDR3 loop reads CASRPAGSADTQYF. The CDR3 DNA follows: TGTGCCAGCAGACCCGCCGGGTCGGCAGATACGCAGTATTTT.